Only a few counts were recorded for the clone carrying this T cell receptor beta chain. The germline V gene encodes CDR1 KGHSH and CDR2 LQKENI. With V trimmed by 2 bases and J by 3 bases, 6 bases remained unmatched. The CDR3 has 15 residues. Primers used in a second PCR of about 7 to 12 cycles were a sample-barcoded 5' primer and a J-beta primer mix. TCRdb re-called the 5' RACE reads with MiXCR, one entry per CDR3 protein. This sample has roughly 1.7 million distinct CDR3 sequences, with roughly 30% found just once. These data originate in a study of blood T cells in healthy people across ages. This receptor was identified in a woman between 25 and 40 years old in good health. The sample taken for sequencing was blood. V is TRBV18 and J is TRBJ2-7; 8 bases agree with TRBD1. The CDR3 DNA sequence: TGTGCCAGCTCACCAACGGACAGGGCATTCTACGAGCAGTACTTC. Translated, it gives CASSPTDRAFYEQYF.